The 30 T cell receptor beta chains below all came from one sample that was sequenced in a study of blood T cell repertoires in COVID-19. Clones were read by immunoSEQ multiplex PCR, and TCRdb kept only the in-frame ones, dropping some. The table lists tens of thousands of clones, 82% of them singletons. Material for sequencing was peripheral blood. The receptor set was obtained from an older woman with acute or convalescent COVID-19.

This sequence joins TRBV20-1 and TRBJ1-2; D is unclear. Trimming stripped 3 bases from V and 5 bases from J, with 10 bases between. Germline lookup yields CDR1 DFQATT and CDR2 SNEGSKA (reference sequence). CDR3 length equals 12 residues. CDR3 coding DNA: TGCAGTGCTAGTGGGCAGACTTATGGCTACACCTTC. Its protein product is CSASGQTYGYTF.

The chain joins TRBV11-2 to TRBJ2-7; maybe TRBD1 (5 bases). Germline lookup yields CDR1 SGHAT and CDR2 FQNNGV. The CDR3 is 16 amino acids. Between the trimmed V and J ends, which lost 1 base and 5 bases, there was a span of 18 bases. The CDR3 coding sequence is TGTGCCAGCAGCTTAGTTTCCGCAGGGCCAGGGCACGAGCAGTACTTC. Translation gives CASSLVSAGPGHEQYF.

The V gene is TRBV7-6, the J gene TRBJ1-5; D might be TRBD1 (6 bases). The CDR3 covers 13 residues. Trimming removed 2 bases at V and 5 bases at J, with 7 bases between. CDR1 SGHVS and CDR2 FNYEAQ come from the germline V gene. CDR3 sequence (DNA): TGTGCCAGCAGCTTAAGACAGGATCAGCCCCAGCATTTT. This codes for CASSLRQDQPQHF. The full variable domain, completed using reference TRBV7-6 and TRBJ1-5, is GAGVSQSPRYKVTKRGQDVALRCDPISGHVSLYWYRQALGQGPEFLTYFNYEAQQDKSGLPNDRFSAERPEGSISTLTIQRTEQRDSAMYRCASSLRQDQPQHFGDGTRLSIL.

The chain carries TRBV4-1 and TRBJ2-1; no clear D gene. This CDR3 spans 15 amino acids. Germline V gene lookup returns CDR1 MGHRA and CDR2 YSYEKL. The germline V and J ends were trimmed by 1 base and 3 bases, with 10 bases remaining between them. CDR3: CASSQGGLHYNEQFF. CDR3 bases: TGCGCCAGCAGCCAAGGTGGGCTACACTACAATGAGCAGTTCTTC.

The chain combines TRBV18 with TRBJ1-3, with 7 bases aligning to TRBD1. In germline, CDR1 is KGHSH, CDR2 LQKENI. J was trimmed by 0 bases and V by 3 bases; bases with no gene match: 8. This CDR3 has 17 amino acids. The CDR3 sequence is CASSPRAGDSSGNTIYF. The CDR3 DNA reads TGTGCCAGCTCACCGCGGGCTGGGGACAGCTCTGGAAACACCATATATTTT.

The chain joins TRBV6-5 to TRBJ2-1; tentative D call: TRBD1 (6 bases). The CDR3 spans 14 residues. Germline V gives CDR1 MNHEY, CDR2 SVGAGI. The V and J ends lost 7 bases and 7 bases respectively, with 17 bases between them. CDR3: CASTKGHTGNEQFF. The CDR3 DNA follows: TGTGCCAGCACCAAGGGACACACCGGGAATGAGCAGTTCTTC.

The rearrangement joins TRBV19 to TRBJ2-7; D not certain. Trimming left V 0 bases short and J 0 bases short, with 12 bases between. There are 16 residues in the CDR3. Germline V gene lookup returns CDR1 LNHDA and CDR2 SQIVND (reference sequence). CDR3 sequence reads: CASSIDHEPSSYEQYF. The CDR3 DNA reads TGTGCCAGTAGTATAGATCATGAACCGAGCTCCTACGAGCAGTACTTC.

The rearrangement uses TRBV6-6 and TRBJ1-2, with a possible D match to TRBD1 (6 bases). CDR1 is MNHNY and CDR2 is SVGAGI in the germline V gene (reference sequence). The CDR3 length is 13 residues. V lost 5 bases, J lost 4 bases, and 11 bases lay in between. CDR3 region: CASSTQGSYGYTF. The CDR3 DNA follows: TGTGCCAGCAGTACACAGGGAAGCTATGGCTACACCTTC.

V gene TRBV30 combines with J gene TRBJ2-3, with D hard to call. The CDR3 totals 11 residues. CDR1 is GTSNPN and CDR2 is SVGIG in the germline V gene (reference sequence). Trimming took off 0 bases at V and 8 bases at J, with 6 bases between the two ends. The CDR3 loop reads CAWSVTGTQYF. The CDR3 DNA is TGTGCCTGGAGTGTAACGGGTACGCAGTATTTT.

The rearrangement links TRBV6-5 to TRBJ1-2, with 10 bases fitting TRBD1. Germline CDR1 and CDR2: MNHEY and SVGAGI. This CDR3 has 14 residues. Trimming cost V 6 bases and J 4 bases; bases outside gene matches: 5. The CDR3 region has the DNA TGTGCCAGCAGCCCGACAGGGGGCCCCTATGGCTACACCTTC. Translating it yields CASSPTGGPYGYTF.

The chain has TRBV9 and TRBJ1-2, with D perhaps TRBD1 (5 bases). V dropped 0 bases and J dropped 7 bases, with 16 bases sitting between them. The CDR3 covers 15 residues. Looked up from germline, CDR1 is SGDLS and CDR2 is YYNGEE. CDR3 DNA sequence: TGTGCCAGCAGCGTAGCCAGGGAAGGTCTTGGTGGCTACACCTTC. This gives the protein CASSVAREGLGGYTF.

J is TRBJ1-4 and V is TRBV24-1; no reliable D call. The V gene's germline CDR1 is KGHDR and CDR2 SFDVKD. CDR3 size: 12 residues. The V gene lost 4 bases and the J gene lost 8 bases, with 7 bases spanning the gap. The CDR3 protein is CATSDAGEKLFF. DNA for the CDR3: TGTGCCACCAGTGACGCCGGGGAAAAACTGTTTTTT.

The chain joins TRBV2 to TRBJ1-2, with 8 positions matching TRBD1. This CDR3 comprises 14 residues. The junction had 5 bases not matched to a gene; V was cut back by 6 bases and J by 2 bases. Per germline, CDR1 SNHLY and CDR2 FYNNEI. The CDR3 spells CASRPGQANYGYTF. CDR3 bases: TGTGCCAGCAGGCCGGGACAGGCGAACTATGGCTACACCTTC.

The chain is built from TRBV9 and TRBJ1-2; D not resolved. V was trimmed by 0 bases and J by 4 bases, leaving 13 bases between them. The CDR3 spans 15 residues. CDR1 and CDR2 from the germline V gene are SGDLS and YYNGEE. The CDR3 is CASSVGEGRTYGYTF. The DNA of the CDR3 is TGTGCCAGCAGCGTAGGGGAAGGGAGAACCTATGGCTACACCTTC. Full variable domain (rest looked up from reference TRBV9 and TRBJ1-2): DSGVTQTPKHLITATGQRVTLRCSPRSGDLSVYWYQQSLDQGLQFLIQYYNGEERAKGNILERFSAQQFPDLHSELNLSSLELGDSALYFCASSVGEGRTYGYTFGSGTRLTVV.

This chain links TRBV7-6 with TRBJ2-7; D call uncertain. Trimming took 1 base from V and 5 from J, leaving 12 bases between them. The CDR3 spans 14 residues. Germline CDR1 is SGHVS and CDR2 is FNYEAQ. The CDR3 protein is CASSLVGEGDEQYF. CDR3 bases: TGTGCCAGCAGCTTAGTTGGAGAAGGCGACGAGCAGTACTTC.

V is TRBV6-6 and J is TRBJ1-1; D call uncertain. V gave up 7 bases and J gave up 6 bases, with 15 bases separating them. CDR3 size: 13 residues. Germline-derived CDR1 and CDR2 are MNHNY and SVGAGI (reference sequence). CDR3 DNA: TGTGCCAGCACCCCCAACCCGGAGGCTGAAGCTTTCTTT. Amino acid sequence: CASTPNPEAEAFF.

J is TRBJ1-2 and V is TRBV19, with D possibly being TRBD1 (5 bases). The CDR3 extends over 16 amino acids. Per the germline V gene, CDR1 is LNHDA and CDR2 is SQIVND (reference sequence). V dropped 3 bases and J dropped 2 bases, with 16 bases sitting between them. CDR3 in amino acids: CASSITVWQGNYGYTF. The CDR3 bases are TGTGCCAGTAGTATCACGGTATGGCAGGGAAACTATGGCTACACCTTC.

The CDR3: CASSPDSIGYGYTF. The CDR3 DNA follows: TGTGCCAGCAGCCCGGACAGTATTGGCTATGGCTACACCTTC. The chain joins TRBV6-5 to TRBJ1-2, with D tentatively TRBD1 (6 bases). Germline-derived CDR1 and CDR2 are MNHEY and SVGAGI. CDR3 length: 14 amino acids. V was clipped by 6 bases and J by 4 bases, with 15 bases between them.

The CDR3 DNA sequence: TGTGCCAGCAGCCTTAGTTGGACAGGGGCTGAAGCTTTCTTT. It codes for CASSLSWTGAEAFF. The chain employs TRBV5-4 and TRBJ1-1, with 9 bases aligning to TRBD1. V was clipped by 4 bases and J by 6 bases; unmatched bases: 7. Per the germline V gene, CDR1 is SGHNT and CDR2 is YYREEE (reference sequence). The CDR3 runs to 14 residues. Drawing the rest from reference TRBV5-4 and TRBJ1-1, the complete variable domain is ETGVTQSPTHLIKTRGQQVTLRCSSQSGHNTVSWYQQALGQGPQFIFQYYREEENGRGNFPPRFSGLQFPNYSSELNVNALELDDSALYLCASSLSWTGAEAFFGQGTRLTVV.

The chain carries TRBV4-1 and TRBJ1-5; TRBD1 aligns across 7 bases. After removal of 4 bases from V and 4 bases from J, the junction contained 7 bases not matched to a gene. Germline loops: CDR1 MGHRA, CDR2 YSYEKL. The CDR3 is 15 residues long. As DNA, the CDR3 is TGCGCCAGCAGCCCGACTGGACAGGCAAATCAGCCCCAGCATTTT. Translating gives CASSPTGQANQPQHF.

Written as DNA, the CDR3 is TGTGCCAGCAGTTATACAGGGGGCGGCACCGGGGAGCTGTTTTTT. The encoded protein is CASSYTGGGTGELFF. The V and J genes are TRBV6-5 and TRBJ2-2, with 9 bases matching TRBD1. The germline gives CDR1 MNHEY, CDR2 SVGAGI. The CDR3 sequence is 15 residues long. V lost 3 bases, J lost 4 bases, and 3 bases stayed unmatched.

V gene TRBV29-1 combines with J gene TRBJ1-3; D gene uncertain. Trimming cost V 6 bases and J 0 bases, with 12 bases left between them. Per germline, CDR1 SQVTM and CDR2 ANQGSEA. The CDR3 spans 14 residues. The CDR3 nucleotides read TGCAGCGTGGATACCGGGAACTCTGGAAACACCATATATTTT. This sequence encodes CSVDTGNSGNTIYF.

The chain uses TRBV7-2 and TRBJ2-1, with 14 positions matching TRBD2. CDR1 and CDR2 from the germline V gene are SGHTA and FQGNSA. The ends lost 1 base at V and 12 bases at J; junction bases unmatched: 5. There are 15 residues in the CDR3. The CDR3 coding sequence is TGTGCCAGCAGCTTAGAGGGACTAGCGGGGGTAACGCAGTTCTTC. Translating it yields CASSLEGLAGVTQFF.

The rearrangement joins TRBV29-1 to TRBJ1-2, with 10 nucleotides matching TRBD1. The CDR3 covers 15 residues. The V and J ends lost 6 bases and 8 bases, in that order; junction bases with no gene match: 15. Germline CDR1 is SQVTM and CDR2 is ANQGSEA. The CDR3 is CSVSGTGEGLGGYTF. In nucleotides, the CDR3 is TGCAGCGTCTCCGGGACAGGGGAGGGTTTGGGCGGCTACACCTTC.

The V and J genes are TRBV25-1 and TRBJ2-5, with a tentative D call TRBD2 (6 bases). Germline lookup yields CDR1 MGHDK and CDR2 SYGVNS. The CDR3 extends over 15 amino acids. Trimming removed 0 bases at V and 2 bases at J, with 10 bases between. The CDR3 bases are TGTGCCAGCAGTGAATACCGGACTACGCAAGAGACCCAGTACTTC. Its protein is CASSEYRTTQETQYF.

V is TRBV6-6 and J is TRBJ1-1; 11 nucleotides agree with TRBD1. There are 18 residues in the CDR3. V shed 5 bases, J shed 2 bases, and the junction held 13 bases outside the gene matches. Germline CDR1 reads MNHNY; CDR2 reads SVGAGI (reference sequence). CDR3 sequence (DNA): TGTGCCAGCAGTCGGACAGGGGGCGCTTCGGTTTCTAACACTGAAGCTTTCTTT. Protein: CASSRTGGASVSNTEAFF.

CDR3 sequence (DNA): TGTGCCAGCAGTGAAAGGGGCAGGGCATATGGCTACACCTTC. Translating gives CASSERGRAYGYTF. The V call is TRBV6-1, the J call TRBJ1-2, with a weak D call TRBD1 (5 bases). The CDR3 runs 14 residues. In germline, CDR1 is MNHNS, CDR2 SASEGT. V gave up 2 bases and J gave up 5 bases, with 12 bases separating them.

This chain connects TRBV3-1 (or the pseudogene TRBV3-2) to TRBJ1-6; D is ambiguous. The CDR3 sequence is 14 residues long. V lost 0 bases to trimming and J lost 7 bases, with 7 bases between them. CDR1 LGHDT and CDR2 YNNKEL come from the germline V gene (reference sequence). The CDR3 nucleotides are TGTGCCAGCAGCCAAGAATCAGCGAATTCACCCCTCCACTTT. Protein sequence: CASSQESANSPLHF.

The DNA of the CDR3 is TGTGCCACCAGCCCAGGACAGCCGGGAAACACCATATATTTT. Translating gives CATSPGQPGNTIYF. The chain employs TRBV15 and TRBJ1-3, with D possibly TRBD1 on 6 matching bases. This CDR3 spans 14 amino acids. The germline V gene has CDR1 LNHNV and CDR2 YYDKDF (reference sequence). The germline V and J ends were trimmed by 5 bases and 4 bases, with 12 bases remaining between them. The variable domain in full, with the rest retrieved from reference TRBV15 and TRBJ1-3, is DAMVIQNPRYQVTQFGKPVTLSCSQTLNHNVMYWYQQKSSQAPKLLFHYYDKDFNNEADTPDNFQSRRPNTSFCFLDIRSPGLGDTAMYLCATSPGQPGNTIYFGEGSWLTVV.

The chain employs TRBV9 and TRBJ2-6, with D maybe TRBD2 (6 bases). Trimming left V 4 bases short and J 2 bases short, with 13 bases between. Germline loops: CDR1 SGDLS, CDR2 YYNGEE. The CDR3 totals 16 residues. The CDR3 region has the DNA TGTGCCAGCAGCCCAATGGGGGGTCCTGGGGCCAACGTCCTGACTTTC. It encodes CASSPMGGPGANVLTF.